These 19 T cell receptor beta chains were sequenced from one sample in a study of regulatory T cells in long-lasting Graves disease. Time point reported: persistent/refractory GD, antithyroid drugs over 5 years with positive TRAb. PBMC RNA served as the TCR library source. Arm-PCR of CDR3 regions with iRepertoire HTBI primers generated TCR beta libraries. TCRdb passed the multiplex PCR reads through MiXCR, listing each CDR3 protein once. The data contain about 430,000 distinct CDR3 sequences, roughly a fifth of them seen just once; the ten biggest clones take up 14%. The sample was peripheral blood mononuclear cells (PBMCs), taken when the disease was refractory, from a patient treated with antithyroid drugs. The receptors here all came from a female donor with Graves disease.

In its sample, this clonotype was seen a few times. This chain uses TRBV4-1 with TRBJ2-6; D gene ambiguous. This CDR3 contains 17 residues. The germline gives CDR1 MGHRA, CDR2 YSYEKL. The V end lost 0 bases, the J end lost 0 bases, and 9 bases lay between the germline ends. The CDR3 protein is CASSQDFWSSGANVLTF. The CDR3, as DNA: TGCGCCAGCAGCCAAGATTTTTGGAGCTCTGGGGCCAACGTCCTGACTTTC.

This clonotype was detected a few times. The gene calls are TRBV20-1 and TRBJ2-2, with D perhaps matching TRBD2 (6 bases). The CDR3 length is 17 residues. V was shortened by 0 bases and J by 7 bases, with 21 bases between the two germline ends. Germline values: CDR1 DFQATT, CDR2 SNEGSKA (reference sequence). The CDR3 loop is CSARDLQEGAEVGELFF. CDR3 DNA sequence: TGCAGTGCTAGAGATCTACAGGAGGGTGCGGAAGTCGGGGAGCTGTTTTTT.

Remarks on this clonotype: The likely explanation is a read error, given a far larger clone one base away. The CDR3, as DNA: TGTGCCAGCAGTATCAGCAAGGGGATGTACGGTGGCTGCACCTTC. This gives the protein CASSISKGMYGGCTF. The chain joins TRBV28 to TRBJ2-7; TRBD1 might be the D (5 bases). Per the germline V gene, CDR1 is MDHEN and CDR2 is SYDVKM. This CDR3 contains 15 residues.

The rearrangement joins TRBV15 to TRBJ2-6; D is undetermined. Germline values: CDR1 LNHNV, CDR2 YYDKDF (reference sequence). The ends were cut back, 1 base at V and 0 bases at J, with 7 bases in the middle. This CDR3 spans 16 amino acids. CDR3 nucleotide sequence: TGTGCCACCAGCAGAGGAGGCAGCTCTGGGGCCAACGTCCTGACTTTC. It translates to CATSRGGSSGANVLTF.

To note about this clonotype: A read error may explain this, as a much larger clone is one base away. CDR3 amino acids: CASRTRGGLNTAAFF. The CDR3 region has the DNA TGTGCCAGCAGGACCCGAGGGGGGTTGAACACTGCAGCTTTCTTT. This sequence joins TRBV6-1 and TRBJ1-1; D may be TRBD1 (6 bases). CDR3 length: 15 residues. Germline assignment: CDR1 MNHNS and CDR2 SASEGT.

This clonotype was seen just once. V gene TRBV28 combines with J gene TRBJ2-7; no clear D. The CDR3 covers 14 residues. Germline CDR1 MDHEN, CDR2 SYDVKM. Between the trimmed V and J ends, which lost 6 bases and 2 bases, there was a span of 14 bases. The CDR3 loop reads CASSALQRTYEQYF. CDR3 bases: TGTGCCAGCAGCGCCCTCCAAAGGACCTACGAGCAGTACTTC.

This clonotype was counted at least ten times. The gene calls are TRBV12-3 or TRBV12-4 and TRBJ1-2, with TRBD1 identical over 12 bases. CDR3 length: 14 residues. After removal of 5 bases from V and 10 bases from J, the junction contained 8 bases not matched to a gene. The chain's CDR3 is CASSTLGTGGSYTF. CDR3 sequence (DNA): TGTGCCAGCAGTACCCTCGGGACAGGGGGCTCCTACACCTTC.

The chain couples TRBV6-1 to TRBJ2-7; 8 nucleotides line up with TRBD2. Trimming cost V 4 bases and J 3 bases; bases outside gene matches: 5. The length of the CDR3 is 14 residues. The germline gives CDR1 MNHNS, CDR2 SASEGT. CDR3 residues: CASSVTGGCYEQYF. The CDR3 bases are TGTGCCAGCAGTGTCACGGGAGGGTGCTACGAGCAGTACTTC.

The J gene is TRBJ2-5, the V gene TRBV6-1, with TRBD2 identical over 10 bases. CDR3 length: 15 residues. The ends lost 1 base at V and 5 bases at J; junction bases unmatched: 4. CDR1 MNHNS and CDR2 SASEGT come from the germline V gene. Written as DNA, the CDR3 is TGTGCCAGCAGTGAAGAACTAGCGGGATCGGAGACCCAGTACTTC. Encoded protein: CASSEELAGSETQYF.

This clonotype was seen repeatedly, ten times or more. This chain connects TRBV7-2 to TRBJ1-1; D gene unclear. Trimming took off 3 bases at V and 4 bases at J, with 6 bases between the two ends. Germline loops: CDR1 SGHTA, CDR2 FQGNSA. The CDR3 has 12 amino acids. CDR3 protein: CASSFTFTEAFF. The CDR3 nucleotides are TGTGCCAGCAGCTTTACGTTCACTGAAGCTTTCTTT.

This clonotype was recorded at least ten times. The V gene is TRBV28, the J gene TRBJ2-4; D is undetermined. The germline V and J ends were trimmed by 7 bases and 0 bases, with 13 bases remaining between them. CDR1 MDHEN and CDR2 SYDVKM come from the germline V gene. The CDR3 is made up of 15 amino acids. The CDR3 loop is CASTSPSLAKNIQYF. DNA of the CDR3: TGTGCCAGCACCTCCCCGTCGTTAGCCAAAAACATTCAGTACTTC.

This chain uses TRBV7-2 with TRBJ2-7; 9 bases map to TRBD2. V gave up 2 bases and J gave up 2 bases; unmatched junction bases: 4. The CDR3 totals 15 residues. Germline loops: CDR1 SGHTA, CDR2 FQGNSA. In nucleotides, the CDR3 is TGTGCCAGCAGCTTAAGACTAGCGGCAGCCTACGAGCAGTACTTC. It yields the protein CASSLRLAAAYEQYF. Supplemented by reference TRBV7-2 and TRBJ2-7, the full variable domain reads GAGVSQSPSNKVTEKGKDVELRCDPISGHTALYWYRQSLGQGLEFLIYFQGNSAPDKSGLPSDRFSAERTGGSVSTLTIQRTQQEDSAVYLCASSLRLAAAYEQYFGPGTRLTVT.

This clonotype occurred many times. A junction boundary mismatches the germline segment, possibly from a read error. The chain carries TRBV2 and TRBJ1-5, with 7 bases that match TRBD1. Germline assignment: CDR1 SNHLY and CDR2 FYNNEI. The CDR3 sequence is 14 residues long. As DNA, the CDR3 is TGTGCCAGCAGTGAAACAGGGGTTAATCGGCCCCAGCATTTT. Its protein product is CASSETGVNRPQHF.

This chain connects TRBV28 to TRBJ1-3; D ambiguous. Germline assignment: CDR1 MDHEN and CDR2 SYDVKM. Trimming took off 7 bases at V and 0 bases at J, with 13 bases between the two ends. The CDR3 runs to 15 residues. CDR3 nucleotide sequence: TGTGCCAGCATTAAGGACCCTAGCTCTGGAAACACCATATATTTT. Its protein is CASIKDPSSGNTIYF.

The V gene is TRBV6-2 or TRBV6-3, the J gene TRBJ1-2; D gene unclear. Per germline, CDR1 MNHEY and CDR2 SVGEGT. V lost 0 bases and J lost 8, with 16 bases in between. The CDR3 spans 15 residues. Here the CDR3 reads CASSYSTLSDSGYTF. The CDR3 bases are TGTGCCAGCAGTTACTCGACCCTATCAGATTCCGGCTACACCTTC.

This clonotype was observed many times. The chain employs TRBV7-8 and TRBJ1-5; D not certain. V lost 1 base, J lost 2 bases, and 6 bases lay in between. Germline V gene sequence: CDR1 SGHVS, CDR2 FQNEAQ. The CDR3 runs to 14 residues. The CDR3 here is CASSLDQGNQPQHF. For the CDR3, the DNA is TGTGCCAGCAGCTTAGACCAGGGCAATCAGCCCCAGCATTTT.

The chain links TRBV24-1 to TRBJ2-7, with 13 bases matching TRBD2. Looked up from germline, CDR1 is KGHDR and CDR2 is SFDVKD. There are 16 residues in the CDR3. With 4 bases clipped from V and 2 bases from J, the junction kept 4 bases outside the gene matches. CDR3 bases: TGTGCCACCAGTGAGACCGGGACTAGCGGGACCTACGAGCAGTACTTC. Translated, it gives CATSETGTSGTYEQYF.

The V call is TRBV3-1, the J call TRBJ1-5; possible D gene TRBD1, 5 bases. CDR1 LGHDT and CDR2 YNNKEL come from the germline V gene (reference sequence). CDR3 size: 15 residues. Trimming cost V 1 base and J 6 bases, with 13 bases left between them. Here the CDR3 DNA reads TGTGCCAGCAGCCAAGGTACCCCCGGGGGTCAGCCCCAGCATTTT. It encodes CASSQGTPGGQPQHF.

V and J are TRBV28 and TRBJ2-3, with 10 bases that match TRBD2. The trim removed 2 bases at V and 6 bases at J, leaving 8 bases unmatched. Looked up from germline, CDR1 is MDHEN and CDR2 is SYDVKM. The CDR3 runs 16 residues. The CDR3 sequence is CASSLRQREGGDTQYF. The CDR3, as DNA: TGTGCCAGCAGTTTAAGACAGCGGGAGGGCGGGGATACGCAGTATTTT.